This TCR beta chain was identified in a study of regulatory T cells in long-lasting Graves disease. The CDR3 loop spans 15 amino acids. CDR1 is SGHRS, CDR2 YFSETQ, per germline. Trimming removed 0 bases at V and 4 bases at J, with 10 bases between. This clonotype was found many times. The time point denotes: newly diagnosed GD, antithyroid drugs for less than 3 months. After RNA was extracted from PBMCs, the TCR library was made from it. Library construction for TCR beta used iRepertoire HTBI primers and Arm-PCR of CDR3 regions. One entry per CDR3 protein results from TCRdb running MiXCR on the multiplex PCR reads. The table includes approximately 360,000 distinct CDR3 sequences, about 12% detected once. These data were also reused for a study on T cells in Graves' hyperthyroidism and ophthalmopathy. That source notes: Patients aged 18 to 65 had newly diagnosed hyperthyroidism lasting under 2 months.

Sequencing used peripheral blood mononuclear cells (PBMCs), obtained at new diagnosis, from a patient treated with antithyroid drugs. The chain has TRBV5-1 and TRBJ2-2; weak D call: TRBD2 (5 bases). The sequence derives from a woman aged 18-30 years with Graves disease. CDR3 sequence reads: CASSLDRAGTGELFF. The DNA for the CDR3 is TGCGCCAGCAGCTTGGACCGGGCGGGCACCGGGGAGCTGTTTTTT.